This is a list of T cell receptor beta chains from one sample in a study of Graves' ophthalmopathy and Graves' hyperthyroidism. TCRdb used MiXCR to reprocess the multiplex PCR reads, holding one entry per CDR3 protein. The sample shows hundreds of thousands of distinct CDR3 sequences, over 13% of them seen only once. The sequencing sample was made of blood. These receptors were collected from a woman aged 25 to 39 with Graves' ophthalmopathy. Each CDR3 is given with its conserved first and last residue. A D gene is named only where the DNA matches it firmly. Clone size, where shown, is once, few, many, or a class for clones that have expanded.

clone_size d_call j_call v_call cdr3_nt cdr3_aa
many NA TRBJ2-7 TRBV4-1 TGCGCCAGCAGCCCAAGCGTCGGGACCTCCTACGAGCAGTACTTC CASSPSVGTSYEQYF
many NA TRBJ2-2 TRBV12-3/TRBV12-4 TGTGCCAGCAGTCCCATAGGGGGGACCACCGGGGAGCTGTTTTTT CASSPIGGTTGELFF
many NA TRBJ2-2 TRBV7-3 TGTGCCAGCAGCCCCTCCCGCGGGGAGCGGAACACCGGGGAGCTGTTTTTT CASSPSRGERNTGELFF
NA NA TRBJ2-2 TRBV20-1 TGCAGTGCCCGGGGACCGGGCACCGGGGAGCTGTTTTTT CSARGPGTGELFF
many NA TRBJ2-7 TRBV6-5 TGTGCCAGCAGCCGCCTTGGTTATAGCTCCTACGAGCAGTACTTC CASSRLGYSSYEQYF
many NA TRBJ2-5 TRBV7-2 TGTGCCAGCAGCTCAAATTACGGGGAGACCCAGTACTTC CASSSNYGETQYF
many NA TRBJ1-1 TRBV6-2/TRBV6-3 TGTGCCAGCAGCCGGACAGTGGGGAACACTGAAGCTTTCTTT CASSRTVGNTEAFF
NA TRBD2 TRBJ2-5 TRBV5-1 TGCGCCATCAGCTCTAGACTAGCGGGAGTCCAAGAGACCCAGTACTTC CAISSRLAGVQETQYF
many NA TRBJ1-2 TRBV18 TGTGCCAGCTCACCTGATAATGGCTACACCTTC CASSPDNGYTF
many NA TRBJ2-2 TRBV20-1 TGCAGTGCTAGGAGAAGAAGGTCCGGGGAGCTGTTTTTT CSARRRRSGELFF
NA TRBD1 TRBJ1-2 TRBV6-1 TGTGCCAGCAGTCCTCGGGGTGGGGACAGTAGCTATGGCTACACCTTC CASSPRGGDSSYGYTF
many NA TRBJ1-5 TRBV15 TGTGCCACCAGCAGAGAGGTGGGGAATAGCAATCAGCCCCAGCATTTT CATSREVGNSNQPQHF
many TRBD2 TRBJ2-5 TRBV7-9 TGTGCCAGCAGCTTACACGGGACTAGCGGGCAAGAGACCCAGTACTTC CASSLHGTSGQETQYF
many NA TRBJ2-2 TRBV7-8 TGTGCCAGCAGCTTAGGCCGACCAGACACCGGGGAGCTGTTTTTT CASSLGRPDTGELFF
NA TRBD1 TRBJ1-1 TRBV27 TGTGCCAGCAGTTTGACCGGGACAGGGGTCACTGAAGCTTGCTTT CASSLTGTGVTEACF
many TRBD2 TRBJ2-7 TRBV28 TGTGCCAGCAGTTTAAGCGGGAGAGTCCACGAGCAGTACTTC CASSLSGRVHEQYF
few NA TRBJ2-6 TRBV6-1 TGTGCCAGCACTACCGGGTGGGGTAGCTCTGGGGCCAACGTCCTGACTTTC CASTTGWGSSGANVLTF
many TRBD1 TRBJ1-6 TRBV19 TGTGCCAGTAACCTCGACAGGGGCGGTTCACCCCTCCACTTT CASNLDRGGSPLHF
many NA TRBJ1-1 TRBV6-1 TGTGCCAGCAGTGTAGCCGGGACATTAGGCACTGAAGCTTTCTTT CASSVAGTLGTEAFF
many NA TRBJ2-7 TRBV4-1 TGCGCCAGCAGCCAAGAGGATTGGACAGAGTACGAGCAGTACTTC CASSQEDWTEYEQYF
NA NA TRBJ1-6 TRBV5-1 TGCGCCAGCAGAGAAGCCGGGACCGGGACCCCCCTCCACTTT CASREAGTGTPLHF
once TRBD1 TRBJ1-5 TRBV28 TGTGCCAGCAGCCAAAGGGACAGGGATGGCAATCAGCCCCAGCATTTT CASSQRDRDGNQPQHF
NA NA TRBJ2-2 TRBV11-3 TGTGCCAGCAGCTTAGGGCAGGGTTTCACCGGGGAGCTGTTTTTT CASSLGQGFTGELFF
many NA TRBJ2-7 TRBV20-1 TGCAGTGCCAAATATACGGAGCAGTACTTC CSAKYTEQYF
many TRBD2 TRBJ2-7 TRBV25-1 TGTGCCAGCAGTGAGACTAGCGGCCCTATCTACGAGCAGTACTTC CASSETSGPIYEQYF
many TRBD1 TRBJ2-7 TRBV5-6 TGTGCCAGCAGCTCCCCGGGACAGGGTCGAGAGCAGTACTTC CASSSPGQGREQYF
many TRBD1 TRBJ1-5 TRBV7-8 TGTGCCAGCAGCTTAGGGACAGGATATAGGAGTGGCGATCAGCCCCAGCATTTT CASSLGTGYRSGDQPQHF
few TRBD1 TRBJ2-2 TRBV24-1 TGTGCCACCGGGGGACAGGGGAGTAGGAACACCGGGGAGCTGTTTTTT CATGGQGSRNTGELFF
many NA TRBJ2-7 TRBV12-3/TRBV12-4 TGTGCCAGCAGTTTAAGCCCCAGGGGTGGGGAGGGCGAGCAGTACTTC CASSLSPRGGEGEQYF
NA NA TRBJ2-2 TRBV7-9 TGTGCCAGCAGCTCTTTTACTAAGAACACCGGGGAGCTGTTTTTT CASSSFTKNTGELFF
NA TRBD1 TRBJ2-7 TRBV20-1 TGCAGTGCGACACAGGGGGCGGGTGAGCAGTACTTC CSATQGAGEQYF
few TRBD1 TRBJ2-7 TRBV7-3 TGTGCCAGCAGCTCCGACAGGGCCAACGAGCAGTACTTC CASSSDRANEQYF
NA NA TRBJ2-7 TRBV20-1 TGCAGTGCTGCCTTTTTCAGCCGGCTAGCGCAGTACGAGCAGTACTTC CSAAFFSRLAQYEQYF
many NA TRBJ1-6 TRBV20-1 TGCAGTGCTTATGGACCCTTAGATGGTTCACCCCTCCACTTT CSAYGPLDGSPLHF
many TRBD1 TRBJ1-5 TRBV6-5 TGTGCCAGCAGTTGGACACAGGGGCTTCGCAATCAGCCCCAGCATTTT CASSWTQGLRNQPQHF
many NA TRBJ2-7 TRBV6-2/TRBV6-3 TGTGCCAGCAGTTACTCGAAAGCCTGGTCCGAGCAGTACTTC CASSYSKAWSEQYF
few NA TRBJ1-5 TRBV28 TGTGCCAGCAGTTCCCGGACTGGCCCCAATCAGCCCCAGCATTTT CASSSRTGPNQPQHF
NA NA TRBJ2-1 TRBV9 TGTGCCAGCAGCGTAGAACAGGGCTCCTACAATGAGCAGTTCTTC CASSVEQGSYNEQFF
few TRBD2 TRBJ2-7 TRBV5-5 TGTGCCAGCAGCTTGGGGCTAGCGGGGAGCTCCTACGAGCAGTACTTC CASSLGLAGSSYEQYF
few NA TRBJ2-7 TRBV30 TGTGCCTGCACACGGGGTTACGAGCAGTACTTC CACTRGYEQYF
many TRBD1 TRBJ1-1 TRBV11-1 TGTGCCAGCAGCTTATTATGGCGGGACAGGGAGAACACTGAAGCTTTCTTT CASSLLWRDRENTEAFF
NA NA TRBJ2-2 TRBV11-2 TGTGCCAGCAGCTACACATACACCGGGGAGCTGTTTTTT CASSYTYTGELFF
many NA TRBJ1-2 TRBV6-5 TGTGCCAGCAGCCAAGGAGGGGTATGGGGCTACACCTTC CASSQGGVWGYTF
many NA TRBJ1-1 TRBV27 TGTGCCAGCAGTTGGGAGGGTGGGGCTGAAGCTTTCTTT CASSWEGGAEAFF
many NA TRBJ1-2 TRBV7-2 TGTGCCAGCAGCCCTGCCCGGACAGTACCTTATGGCTACACCTTC CASSPARTVPYGYTF
few NA TRBJ2-7 TRBV30 TGTGCCTGGAGCACGGGGAACGGGGGCGAGCAGTACTTC CAWSTGNGGEQYF
many NA TRBJ1-5 TRBV15 TGTGCCACCAGCAGACCAGATCAGCCCCAGCATTTT CATSRPDQPQHF
many NA TRBJ1-1 TRBV6-5 TGTGCCAGCAGTTCCTCCCCGTCAGGGATGGATGAAGCTTTCTTT CASSSSPSGMDEAFF
many TRBD1 TRBJ2-2 TRBV6-1 TGTGCCAGCAGCGCCCCAGGGGGCGACACCGGGGAGCTGTTTTTT CASSAPGGDTGELFF
NA TRBD2 TRBJ2-5 TRBV6-1 TGTGCCAGCAGCCCCGGGACTAGCGGGAGCCAGTACTTC CASSPGTSGSQYF
many NA TRBJ1-2 TRBV12-3/TRBV12-4 TGTGCCAGCAGTTTGGGCAGTAACTATGGCTACACCTTC CASSLGSNYGYTF
many NA TRBJ1-1 TRBV7-2 TGCACCAGCAGCTTATACCTAAACACTGAAGCTTTCTTT CTSSLYLNTEAFF